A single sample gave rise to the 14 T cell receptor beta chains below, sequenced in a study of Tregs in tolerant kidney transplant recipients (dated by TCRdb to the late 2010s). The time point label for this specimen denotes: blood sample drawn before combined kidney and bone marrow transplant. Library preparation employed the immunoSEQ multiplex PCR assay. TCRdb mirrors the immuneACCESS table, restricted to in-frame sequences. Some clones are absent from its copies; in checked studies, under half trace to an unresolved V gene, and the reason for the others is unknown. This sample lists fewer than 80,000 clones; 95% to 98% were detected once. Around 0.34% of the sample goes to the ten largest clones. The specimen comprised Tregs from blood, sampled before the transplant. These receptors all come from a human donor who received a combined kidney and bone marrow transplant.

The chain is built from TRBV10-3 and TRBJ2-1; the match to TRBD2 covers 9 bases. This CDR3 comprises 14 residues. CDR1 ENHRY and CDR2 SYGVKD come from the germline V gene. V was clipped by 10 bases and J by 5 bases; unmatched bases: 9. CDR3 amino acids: CATSGLAVDNEQFF. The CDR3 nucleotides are TGTGCCACCTCGGGACTAGCAGTCGACAATGAGCAGTTCTTC.

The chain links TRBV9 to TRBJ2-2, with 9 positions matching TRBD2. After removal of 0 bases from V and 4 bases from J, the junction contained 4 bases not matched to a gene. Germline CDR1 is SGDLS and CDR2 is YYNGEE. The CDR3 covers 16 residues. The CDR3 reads CASSVGGGGITGELFF. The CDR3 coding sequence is TGTGCCAGCAGCGTAGGCGGGGGGGGCATCACCGGGGAGCTGTTTTTT.

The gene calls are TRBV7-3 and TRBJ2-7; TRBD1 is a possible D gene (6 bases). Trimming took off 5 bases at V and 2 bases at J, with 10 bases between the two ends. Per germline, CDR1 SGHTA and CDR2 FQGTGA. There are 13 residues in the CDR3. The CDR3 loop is CASSTDRAYEQYF. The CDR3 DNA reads TGTGCCAGCAGCACGGACAGAGCCTACGAGCAGTACTTC.

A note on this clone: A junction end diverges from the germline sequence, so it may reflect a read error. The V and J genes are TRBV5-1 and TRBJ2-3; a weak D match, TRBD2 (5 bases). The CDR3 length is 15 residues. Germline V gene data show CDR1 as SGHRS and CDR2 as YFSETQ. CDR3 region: CASSLGTLGTDAQYF. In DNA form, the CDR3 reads TGCGCCAGCAGCTTGGGGACTCTTGGCACAGATGCGCAGTATTTT.

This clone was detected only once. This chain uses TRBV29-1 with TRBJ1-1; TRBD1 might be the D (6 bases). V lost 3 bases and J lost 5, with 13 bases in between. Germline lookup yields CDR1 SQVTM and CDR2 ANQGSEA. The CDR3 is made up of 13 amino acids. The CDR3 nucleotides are TGCAGCGTTGACAGGGGCGCCCGGACTGAAGCTTTCTTT. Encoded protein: CSVDRGARTEAFF.

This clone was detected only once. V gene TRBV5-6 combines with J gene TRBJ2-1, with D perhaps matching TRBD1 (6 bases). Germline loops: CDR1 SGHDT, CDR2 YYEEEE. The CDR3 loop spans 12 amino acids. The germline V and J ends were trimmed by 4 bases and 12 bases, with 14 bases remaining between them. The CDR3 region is CASSPNTGRQFF. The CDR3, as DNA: TGTGCCAGCAGCCCGAATACAGGGAGGCAGTTCTTC.

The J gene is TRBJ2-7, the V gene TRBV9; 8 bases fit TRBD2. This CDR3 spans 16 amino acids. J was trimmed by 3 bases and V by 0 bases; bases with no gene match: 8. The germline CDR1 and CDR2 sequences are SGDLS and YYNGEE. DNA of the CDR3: TGTGCCAGCAGCGTAGGAGCGGGAGTTATGGGCTACGAGCAGTACTTC. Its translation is CASSVGAGVMGYEQYF.

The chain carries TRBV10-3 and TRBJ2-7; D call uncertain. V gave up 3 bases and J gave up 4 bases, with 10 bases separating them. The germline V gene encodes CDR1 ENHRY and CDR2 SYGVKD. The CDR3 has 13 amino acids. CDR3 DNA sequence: TGTGCCATCAGTGACCCTACAGTATACGAGCAGTACTTC. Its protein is CAISDPTVYEQYF.

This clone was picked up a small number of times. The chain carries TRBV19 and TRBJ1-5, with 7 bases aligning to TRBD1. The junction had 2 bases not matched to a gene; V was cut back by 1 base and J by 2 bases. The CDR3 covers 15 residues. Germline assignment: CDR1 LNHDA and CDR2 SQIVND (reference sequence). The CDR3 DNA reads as TGTGCCAGTAGTATAGCCGGACAGGGCAATCAGCCCCAGCATTTT. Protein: CASSIAGQGNQPQHF. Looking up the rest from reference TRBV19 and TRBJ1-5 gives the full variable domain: DGGITQSPKYLFRKEGQNVTLSCEQNLNHDAMYWYRQDPGQGLRLIYYSQIVNDFQKGDIAEGYSVSREKKESFPLTVTSAQKNPTAFYLCASSIAGQGNQPQHFGDGTRLSIL.

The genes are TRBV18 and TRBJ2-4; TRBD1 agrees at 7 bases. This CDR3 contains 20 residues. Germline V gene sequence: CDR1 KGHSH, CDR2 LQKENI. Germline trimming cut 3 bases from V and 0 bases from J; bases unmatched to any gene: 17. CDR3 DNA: TGTGCCAGCTCACCTTCTGGGACAGCTCCCGGGTTGAGAGCCAAAAACATTCAGTACTTC. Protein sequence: CASSPSGTAPGLRAKNIQYF. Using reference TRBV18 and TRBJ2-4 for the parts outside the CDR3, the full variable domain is NAGVMQNPRHLVRRRGQEARLRCSPMKGHSHVYWYRQLPEEGLKFMVYLQKENIIDESGMPKERFSAEFPKEGPSILRIQQVVRGDSAAYFCASSPSGTAPGLRAKNIQYFGAGTRLSVL.

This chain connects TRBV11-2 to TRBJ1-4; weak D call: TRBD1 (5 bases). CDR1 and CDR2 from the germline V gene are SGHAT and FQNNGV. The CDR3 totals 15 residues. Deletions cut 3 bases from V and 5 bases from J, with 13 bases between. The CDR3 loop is CASSFGAEFNEKLFF. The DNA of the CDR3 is TGTGCCAGCAGCTTTGGGGCCGAATTCAATGAAAAACTGTTTTTT.

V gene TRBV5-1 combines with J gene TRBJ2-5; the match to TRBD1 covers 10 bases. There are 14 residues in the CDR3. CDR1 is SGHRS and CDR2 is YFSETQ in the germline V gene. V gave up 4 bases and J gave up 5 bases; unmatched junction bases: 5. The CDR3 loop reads CASSHDRGRETQYF. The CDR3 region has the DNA TGCGCCAGCAGCCATGACAGGGGGCGGGAGACCCAGTACTTC.

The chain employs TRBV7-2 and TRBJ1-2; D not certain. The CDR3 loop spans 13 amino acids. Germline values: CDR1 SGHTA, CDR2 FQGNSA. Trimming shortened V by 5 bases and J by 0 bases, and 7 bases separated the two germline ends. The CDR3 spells CASSPGSNYGYTF. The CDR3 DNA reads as TGTGCCAGCAGCCCAGGATCTAACTATGGCTACACCTTC. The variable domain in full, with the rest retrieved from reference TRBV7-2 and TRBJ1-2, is GAGVSQSPSNKVTEKGKDVELRCDPISGHTALYWYRQSLGQGLEFLIYFQGNSAPDKSGLPSDRFSAERTGGSVSTLTIQRTQQEDSAVYLCASSPGSNYGYTFGSGTRLTVV.

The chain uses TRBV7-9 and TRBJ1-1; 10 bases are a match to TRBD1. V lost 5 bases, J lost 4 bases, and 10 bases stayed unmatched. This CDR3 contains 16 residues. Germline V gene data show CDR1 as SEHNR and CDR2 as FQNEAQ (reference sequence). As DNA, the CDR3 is TGTGCCAGCAGCCCCGGGACAGGGGATGGGGGCACTGAAGCTTTCTTT. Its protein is CASSPGTGDGGTEAFF.